This entry features one T cell receptor (beta chain) sequence. No antigen is known for it. No much larger clone is present one base from it, and per-base qualities are unavailable. The donors were healthy, HIV-negative adults with no recently reported acute infections or vaccinations. All donors were Caucasian adults living in Nashville, Tennessee, USA. CD4+ T cells were enriched by magnetic negative selection; naive cells were then positively selected on CD45RA, and the negative fraction formed the memory subset. Blood was collected by leukapheresis, and PBMCs were isolated by Ficoll-Histopaque density gradient centrifugation and then cryopreserved in liquid nitrogen vapor phase. Purity and quantity of every magnetically sorted T cell population were checked by analytical flow cytometry. Each sorted fraction had its genomic DNA isolated and then quantified by UV absorbance on a Nanodrop 2000c. This specimen comes from a study of shared clonotypes between healthy human individuals (dated by TCRdb to between 2020 and 2021). About the full investigation: A couple of women and a few men aged 18 to 49 years were included in the cohort. For each donor, CD4 naive and CD4 memory were each given three plates, CD8 naive was given two plates, and CD8 memory was given one plate. The study deeply sequenced blood TCR repertoires of five healthy adults to estimate repertoire size and the extent of clonotype sharing between individuals. Different laboratories and diverse techniques were used to prepare libraries and sequence TCR repertoires, to increase sequencing depth and limit assay-specific biases. Leukapheresis yielded between about 0.85 and 10 billion PBMCs per donor. General conclusions and limits of the study: Naive subsets generally had larger estimated clonotype richness than memory subsets. Because the study included only a small number of donors, the genetic and exposure-history diversity represented was limited. Only blood was sampled, and tissue TCR repertoires likely differ from those in blood. Across four donors, around 5% of naive CD4, roughly 3.8% of naive CD8, roughly 2.3% of memory CD4, and over 0.35% of memory CD8 clonotypes were shared. Higher generation probabilities were observed for clonotypes shared by all four sorted-subset donors than for non-shared clonotypes. Pairwise subsampling led to the expectation that sequencing depth would affect the degree of clonotype sharing among donors. Even with the large sequencing depth, rarefaction of the sorted-subset datasets indicated that sequencing was incomplete.

The CDR3 runs 17 amino acids, cysteine and phenylalanine included. This entry keeps only the CDR3 DNA: 51 bases, framed from base 1. The V end loses 3 bases and the J end loses 0 bases, and a stretch of 17 bases separates them. CDR1 and CDR2 are read off the germline V gene as MDHEN and SYDVKM. Using the deep immunoSEQ assay, multiplex PCR amplified TCR CDR3 regions from genomic DNA. Genomic DNA extracted from each cell subset was distributed evenly over all wells of several immunoSEQ 96-well plates, and each plate served as one replicate. For sorted subsets, around 0.2 ug genomic DNA, equal to tens of thousands of T cell genomes, was loaded into each replicate PCR. Purified libraries were measured with a Qubit 3.0 fluorometer, size-checked on a Bioanalyzer 2100, and measured again with the KAPA Library Quantification kit. A separate single-read 150-cycle Illumina NextSeq 550 flow cell was used to sequence each immunoSEQ 96-well plate. In the original analysis: Because only junctional sequences without quality scores were contained in the immunoSEQ output, filtering matching that applied to full-length reads could not be performed. Sequences were annotated with PyIR, a Python wrapper for IgBLAST v1.9, and V/J genes and CDR3 were assigned using IMGT germline references. Any read was removed if the V/J assignment was weak (E-value above 1e-6), the CDR3 was missing, or the read contained stop codons, out-of-frame junctions, or ambiguous translated residues. V3J clonotypes were defined as sequences sharing an identical inferred V gene, J gene, and CDR3 amino acid sequence. To compute the percentage overlap between repertoires, the number of shared unique clonotypes was divided by the size of the smaller repertoire. Richness of each repertoire was evaluated using RTK rarefaction, the Chao1 estimator, and Recon v2.1 estimates of unobserved clonotypes. OLGA was used to compute generation probabilities for all TCRbeta clonotypes that the gDNA method yielded from a handful of donors. What TCRdb holds here is the immuneACCESS table cut down to in-frame rearrangements. Part of the clones is not present; checked against another copy, under half of the missing clones reflect an unresolved V gene, and the others are unexplained. The DNA was the basis for D and trimming; V, J and clone size are from that table. The sample data list around 2.5 million clones, and over 85% of these were observed just once. Together, the top ten hold approximately 0.36% of the sample.

Recombination joined TRBV28 with TRBJ1-1; no D gene is confidently identified. The source material was naive CD4+ T cells from PBMCs. Per the publication, the cell subset or site label means: CD45RA+ positively selected. The sequence came from a young man in good health. Some clones in this sample may be carry-over from other donors' samples. The CDR3 reads CASSLQRLGFMNTEAFF. In nucleotides, the sequence is TGTGCCAGCAGTTTGCAAAGATTGGGATTCATGAACACTGAAGCTTTCTTT.